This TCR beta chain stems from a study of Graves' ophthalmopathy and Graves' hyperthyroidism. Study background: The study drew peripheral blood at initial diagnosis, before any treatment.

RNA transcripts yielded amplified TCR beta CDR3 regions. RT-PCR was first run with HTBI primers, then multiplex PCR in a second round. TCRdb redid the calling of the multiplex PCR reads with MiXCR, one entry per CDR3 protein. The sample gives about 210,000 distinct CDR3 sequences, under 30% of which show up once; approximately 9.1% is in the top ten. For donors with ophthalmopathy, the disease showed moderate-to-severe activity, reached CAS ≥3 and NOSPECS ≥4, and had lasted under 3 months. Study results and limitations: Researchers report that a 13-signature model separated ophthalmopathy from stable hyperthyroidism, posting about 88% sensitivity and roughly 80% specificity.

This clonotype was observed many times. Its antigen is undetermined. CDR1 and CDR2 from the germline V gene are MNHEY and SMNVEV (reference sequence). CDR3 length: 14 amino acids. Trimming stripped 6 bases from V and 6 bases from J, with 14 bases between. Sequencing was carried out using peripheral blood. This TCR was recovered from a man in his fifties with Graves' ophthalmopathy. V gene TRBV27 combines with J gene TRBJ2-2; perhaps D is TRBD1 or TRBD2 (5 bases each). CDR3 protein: CASSTGTPSGELFF. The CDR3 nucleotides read TGTGCCAGCAGCACCGGGACCCCGTCCGGGGAGCTGTTTTTT.